This T cell receptor beta chain was captured in a study of shared clonotypes between healthy human individuals. Study-level background: Researchers assigned three CD4 naive, three CD4 memory, two CD8 naive and one CD8 memory plate to each donor. Study-level points and caveats: In a few donors, 4.5% to 5.5% of naive CD4 clonotypes appeared in common.

Sequenced by immunoSEQ multiplex PCR; TCRdb stores in-frame clones only, minus some. In the table there are roughly 2 million clones, more than 90% of which are singletons. Trimming stripped 4 bases from V and 2 bases from J, with 12 bases between. There are 14 residues in the CDR3. Germline CDR1 is KGHSH and CDR2 is LQKENI. As regards this clone: Antigen specificity is unknown.

The sample was naive CD4+ T cells sorted from blood. As for subset: CD45RA+ positively selected. The receptor was derived from a man aged 18 to 29 in good health. The chain has TRBV18 and TRBJ2-7; D call uncertain. The CDR3 DNA reads TGTGCCAGCTCACAAGGCATAGGCCCCTACGAGCAGTACTTC. Its protein product is CASSQGIGPYEQYF. The full variable domain, its missing parts supplied by reference TRBV18 and TRBJ2-7, is NAGVMQNPRHLVRRRGQEARLRCSPMKGHSHVYWYRQLPEEGLKFMVYLQKENIIDESGMPKERFSAEFPKEGPSILRIQQVVRGDSAAYFCASSQGIGPYEQYFGPGTRLTVT.